A selection of T cell receptor beta chains follows, all from one sample in a study of blood T cell repertoires in COVID-19. Sequencing was performed with immunoSEQ multiplex PCR; in TCRdb, only in-frame clones are kept and a portion is missing. The sample carries some 26,000 clones, about 83% recorded once. The sample consisted of peripheral blood. All receptors derive from a human donor in a cohort sampled during active COVID-19. The conserved cysteine and the conserved F or W are not part of the CDR3 here. Each record gives: D gene, clone size, J gene, V gene, CDR3 protein. A D gene is named only where the DNA matches it firmly. Size is omitted from some rows. Given values are once, few, many or a class for expanded clones.

.	.	TRBJ2-1	TRBV7-2	ASSLRASDEQF
.	once	TRBJ1-3	TRBV11-2	ASSLSGGRSGNTIY
TRBD1	.	TRBJ2-4	TRBV18	ASSQDRAKNIQY
TRBD1	.	TRBJ2-2	TRBV10-3	AISEPPYSGTGNTGELF
TRBD2	.	TRBJ2-5	TRBV14	ASSRRAGGETQY
TRBD2	.	TRBJ2-1	TRBV2	ASSEGLAGALSYNEQF
TRBD1	.	TRBJ2-3	TRBV7-2	ASSSTGGWDTQY
TRBD1	once	TRBJ2-5	TRBV19	ASSLTPGTGETQY
TRBD2	.	TRBJ2-7	TRBV10-3	AISGAGGQYEQY
.	.	TRBJ2-7	TRBV21-1	ASSNLIAGESYEQY
TRBD1	.	TRBJ1-5	TRBV2	ASSEQGEKVGGPQH
.	.	TRBJ1-2	TRBV28	ASSFLREANYGYT
TRBD2	.	TRBJ2-2	TRBV14	ASSHLSGTHTGELF
.	.	TRBJ1-1	TRBV14	ASSQSSGTEAF
TRBD1	.	TRBJ1-1	TRBV9	ASSFTGTANTEAF
.	once	TRBJ2-1	TRBV3-1/TRBV3-2	ASSQGNYNEQF
TRBD1	.	TRBJ1-4	TRBV5-4	ASSEDRGRTNEKLF
TRBD1	.	TRBJ2-7	TRBV19	ASSRTGTGDYEQY
.	few	TRBJ2-1	TRBV11-3	ASSLPGLSSEQF
TRBD2	.	TRBJ2-1	TRBV4-1	ASSQDQAGGPPGRF
TRBD2	.	TRBJ2-1	TRBV11-3	ASSISGGGTYNEQF
.	.	TRBJ2-6	TRBV5-1	ASSRVAGANVLT
TRBD2	.	TRBJ2-2	TRBV19	ASSLSPPGLAGKNTGELF
TRBD2	.	TRBJ2-1	TRBV24-1	ATSGPGTSGRGEQF
TRBD1	.	TRBJ1-2	TRBV19	ATRDRHSENYGYT
.	.	TRBJ2-4	TRBV20-1	SASLGSSFALAKNIQY
.	.	TRBJ2-3	TRBV11-3	ASSSGYAGPSTDTQY
.	.	TRBJ1-2	TRBV20-1	SARDSGYT
TRBD2	.	TRBJ2-2	TRBV9	ASSLGLGVGELF
.	.	TRBJ1-5	TRBV28	ASSPPYSNQPQH
TRBD1	.	TRBJ1-5	TRBV19	ASKRGTGPWGSNQPQH
TRBD1	.	TRBJ1-4	TRBV24-1	AVHRGRGITNEKLF